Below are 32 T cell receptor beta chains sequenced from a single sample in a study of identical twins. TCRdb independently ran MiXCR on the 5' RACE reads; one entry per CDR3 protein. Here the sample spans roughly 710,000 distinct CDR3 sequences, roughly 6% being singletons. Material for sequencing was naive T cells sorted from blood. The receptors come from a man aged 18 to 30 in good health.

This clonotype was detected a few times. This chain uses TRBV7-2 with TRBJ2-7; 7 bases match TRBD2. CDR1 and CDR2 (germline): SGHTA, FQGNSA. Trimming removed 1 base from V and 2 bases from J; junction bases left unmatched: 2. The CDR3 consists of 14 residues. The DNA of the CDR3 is TGTGCCAGCAGCTTAGAAAGCGGGACCTACGAGCAGTACTTC. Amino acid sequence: CASSLESGTYEQYF.

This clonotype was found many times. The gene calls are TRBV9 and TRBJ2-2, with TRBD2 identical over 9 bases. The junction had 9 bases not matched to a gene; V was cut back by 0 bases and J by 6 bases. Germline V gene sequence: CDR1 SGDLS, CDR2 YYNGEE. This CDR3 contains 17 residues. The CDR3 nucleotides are TGTGCCAGCAGCGTAGCTTGGGTAGCGGGAGCGGCCGGGGAGCTGTTTTTT. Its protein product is CASSVAWVAGAAGELFF.

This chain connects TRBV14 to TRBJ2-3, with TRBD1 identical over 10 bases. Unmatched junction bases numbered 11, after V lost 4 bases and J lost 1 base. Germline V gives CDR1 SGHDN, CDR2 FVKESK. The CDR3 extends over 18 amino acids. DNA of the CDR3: TGTGCCAGCAGCCCCCACCCGGGACAGGGGTTTGGCACAGATACGCAGTATTTT. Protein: CASSPHPGQGFGTDTQYF.

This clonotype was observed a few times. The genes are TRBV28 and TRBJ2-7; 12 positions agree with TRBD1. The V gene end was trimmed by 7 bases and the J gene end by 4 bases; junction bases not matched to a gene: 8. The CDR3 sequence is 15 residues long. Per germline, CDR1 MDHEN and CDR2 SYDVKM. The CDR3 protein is CASNTGTGGLYEQYF. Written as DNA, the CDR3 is TGTGCCAGCAATACCGGGACAGGGGGCTTATACGAGCAGTACTTC. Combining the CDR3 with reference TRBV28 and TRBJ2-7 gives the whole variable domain DVKVTQSSRYLVKRTGEKVFLECVQDMDHENMFWYRQDPGLGLRLIYFSYDVKMKEKGDIPEGYSVSREKKERFSLILESASTNQTSMYLCASNTGTGGLYEQYFGPGTRLTVT.

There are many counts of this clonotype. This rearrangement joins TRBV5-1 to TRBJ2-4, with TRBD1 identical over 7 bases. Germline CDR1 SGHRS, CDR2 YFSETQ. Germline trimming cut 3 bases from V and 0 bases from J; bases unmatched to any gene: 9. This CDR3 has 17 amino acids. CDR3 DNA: TGCGCCAGCAGCTGGGACAGCTGGGAACTAGCCAAAAACATTCAGTACTTC. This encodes CASSWDSWELAKNIQYF. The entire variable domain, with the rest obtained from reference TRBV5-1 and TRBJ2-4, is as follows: KAGVTQTPRYLIKTRGQQVTLSCSPISGHRSVSWYQQTPGQGLQFLFEYFSETQRNKGNFPGRFSGRQFSNSRSEMNVSTLELGDSALYLCASSWDSWELAKNIQYFGAGTRLSVL.

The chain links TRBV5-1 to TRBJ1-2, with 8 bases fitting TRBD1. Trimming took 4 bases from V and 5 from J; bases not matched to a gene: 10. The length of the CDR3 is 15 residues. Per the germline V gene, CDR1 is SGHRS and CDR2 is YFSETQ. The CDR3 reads CASSPGTGKRYGYTF. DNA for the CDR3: TGCGCCAGCAGCCCGGGGACAGGCAAACGTTATGGCTACACCTTC.

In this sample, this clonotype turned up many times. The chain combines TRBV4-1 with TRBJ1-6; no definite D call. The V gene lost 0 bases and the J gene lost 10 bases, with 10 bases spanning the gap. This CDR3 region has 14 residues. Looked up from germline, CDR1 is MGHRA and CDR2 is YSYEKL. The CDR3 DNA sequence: TGCGCCAGCAGCCAAGATTTTGGTCAGTCACCCCTCCACTTT. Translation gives CASSQDFGQSPLHF.

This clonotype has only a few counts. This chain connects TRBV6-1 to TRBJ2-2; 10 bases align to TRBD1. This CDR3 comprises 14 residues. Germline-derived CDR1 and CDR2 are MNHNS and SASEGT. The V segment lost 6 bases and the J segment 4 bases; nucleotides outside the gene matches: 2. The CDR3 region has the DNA TGTGCCAGCAGGGGGACAGGGGCCACCGGGGAGCTGTTTTTT. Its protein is CASRGTGATGELFF.

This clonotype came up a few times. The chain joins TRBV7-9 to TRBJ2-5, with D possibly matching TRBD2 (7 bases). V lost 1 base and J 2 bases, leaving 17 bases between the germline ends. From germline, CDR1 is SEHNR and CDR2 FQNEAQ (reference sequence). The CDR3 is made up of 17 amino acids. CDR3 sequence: CASSLGRGGRSQETQYF. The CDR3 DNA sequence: TGTGCCAGCAGCTTAGGGAGGGGGGGAAGGTCGCAAGAGACCCAGTACTTC.

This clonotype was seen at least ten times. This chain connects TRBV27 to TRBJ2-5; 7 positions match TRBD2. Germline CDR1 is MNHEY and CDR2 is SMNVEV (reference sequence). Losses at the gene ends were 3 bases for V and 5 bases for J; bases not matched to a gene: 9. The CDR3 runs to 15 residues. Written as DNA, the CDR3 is TGTGCCAGCAGTTTGGGGCCTAGCGGCGGCGAGACCCAGTACTTC. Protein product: CASSLGPSGGETQYF.

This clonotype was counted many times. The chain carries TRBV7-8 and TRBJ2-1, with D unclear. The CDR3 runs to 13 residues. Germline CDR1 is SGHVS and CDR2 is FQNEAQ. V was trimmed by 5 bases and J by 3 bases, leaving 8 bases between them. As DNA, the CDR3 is TGTGCCAGCAGCGCATTAAACTACAATGAGCAGTTCTTC. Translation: CASSALNYNEQFF.

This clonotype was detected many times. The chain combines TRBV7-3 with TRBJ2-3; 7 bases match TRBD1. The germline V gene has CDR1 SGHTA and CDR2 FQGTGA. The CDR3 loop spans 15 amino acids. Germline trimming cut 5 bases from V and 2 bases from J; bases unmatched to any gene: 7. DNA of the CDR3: TGTGCCAGCAGCATGCAGACAGGGTTCACAGATACGCAGTATTTT. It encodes CASSMQTGFTDTQYF.

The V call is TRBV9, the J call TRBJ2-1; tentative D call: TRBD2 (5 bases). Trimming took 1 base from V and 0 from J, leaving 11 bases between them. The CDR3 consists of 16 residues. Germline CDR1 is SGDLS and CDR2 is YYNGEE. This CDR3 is CASSVSEGSSYNEQFF. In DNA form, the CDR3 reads TGTGCCAGCAGCGTATCGGAAGGGAGCTCCTACAATGAGCAGTTCTTC.

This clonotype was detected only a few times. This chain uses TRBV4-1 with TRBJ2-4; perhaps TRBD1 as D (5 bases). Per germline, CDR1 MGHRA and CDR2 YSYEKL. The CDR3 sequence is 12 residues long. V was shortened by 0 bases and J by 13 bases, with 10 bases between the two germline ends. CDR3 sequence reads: CASSQETARQYF. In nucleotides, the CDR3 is TGCGCCAGCAGCCAAGAGACAGCAAGACAGTACTTC.

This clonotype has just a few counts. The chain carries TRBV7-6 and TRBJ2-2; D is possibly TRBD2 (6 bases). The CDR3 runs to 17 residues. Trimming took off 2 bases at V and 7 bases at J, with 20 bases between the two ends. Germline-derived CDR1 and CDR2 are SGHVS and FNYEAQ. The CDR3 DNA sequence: TGTGCCAGCAGCTTATCCCCCGGGGAGCGGGCCCGCGGGGAGCTGTTTTTT. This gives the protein CASSLSPGERARGELFF.

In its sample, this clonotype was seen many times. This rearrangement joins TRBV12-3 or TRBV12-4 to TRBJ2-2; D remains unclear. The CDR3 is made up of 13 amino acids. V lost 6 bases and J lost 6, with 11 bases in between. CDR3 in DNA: TGTGCCAGCAGGGAAATTAGGGCCGGGGAGCTGTTTTTT. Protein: CASREIRAGELFF.

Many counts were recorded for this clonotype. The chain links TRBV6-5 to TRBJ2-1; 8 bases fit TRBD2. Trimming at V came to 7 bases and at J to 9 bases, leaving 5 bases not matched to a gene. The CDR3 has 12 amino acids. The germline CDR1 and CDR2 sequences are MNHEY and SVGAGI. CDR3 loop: CASTSSGREQFF. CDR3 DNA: TGTGCCAGCACCTCTAGCGGGCGTGAGCAGTTCTTC.

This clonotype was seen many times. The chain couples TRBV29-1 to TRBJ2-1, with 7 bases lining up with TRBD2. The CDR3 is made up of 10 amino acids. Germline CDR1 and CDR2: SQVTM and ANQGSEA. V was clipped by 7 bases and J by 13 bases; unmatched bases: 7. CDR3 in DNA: TGCAGCGGGCAAAGCGGGAATCAGTTCTTC. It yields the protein CSGQSGNQFF.

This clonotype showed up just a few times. The CDR3 DNA follows: TGTGCCAGCAGGGGAGGGCGGGGTTATCCCAGGTACGAGCAGTACGTC. This gives the protein CASRGGRGYPRYEQYV. The chain employs TRBV27 and TRBJ2-7; TRBD2 matches at 7 bases. The CDR3 length is 16 residues. The V gene end was trimmed by 6 bases and the J gene end by 4 bases; junction bases not matched to a gene: 15. Germline V gene sequence: CDR1 MNHEY, CDR2 SMNVEV (reference sequence).

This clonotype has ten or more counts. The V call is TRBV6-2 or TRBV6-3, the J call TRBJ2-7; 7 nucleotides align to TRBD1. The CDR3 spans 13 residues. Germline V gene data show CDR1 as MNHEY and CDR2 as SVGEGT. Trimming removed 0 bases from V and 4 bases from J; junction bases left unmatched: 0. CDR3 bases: TGTGCCAGCAGTTACTCGGGACAGTACGAGCAGTACTTC. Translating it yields CASSYSGQYEQYF.

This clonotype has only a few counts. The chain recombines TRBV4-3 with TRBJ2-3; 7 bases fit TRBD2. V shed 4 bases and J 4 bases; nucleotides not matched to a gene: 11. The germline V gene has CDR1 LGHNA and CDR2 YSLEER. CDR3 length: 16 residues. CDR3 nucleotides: TGCGCCAGCAGCCCAGGGAGTAAGCGGGAATCAGATACGCAGTATTTT. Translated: CASSPGSKRESDTQYF.

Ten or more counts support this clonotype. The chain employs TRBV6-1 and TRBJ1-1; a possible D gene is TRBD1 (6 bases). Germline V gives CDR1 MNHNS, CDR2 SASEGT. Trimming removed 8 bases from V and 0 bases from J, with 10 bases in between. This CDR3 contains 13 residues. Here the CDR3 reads CASLGALNTEAFF. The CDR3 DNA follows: TGTGCCAGCTTGGGGGCTTTGAACACTGAAGCTTTCTTT.

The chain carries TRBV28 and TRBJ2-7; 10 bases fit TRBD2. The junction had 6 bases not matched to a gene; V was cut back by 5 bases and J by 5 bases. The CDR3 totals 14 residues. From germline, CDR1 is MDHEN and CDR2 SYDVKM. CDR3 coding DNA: TGTGCCAGCAGTCGATTAGCGGGAGGAAACGAGCAGTACTTC. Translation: CASSRLAGGNEQYF.

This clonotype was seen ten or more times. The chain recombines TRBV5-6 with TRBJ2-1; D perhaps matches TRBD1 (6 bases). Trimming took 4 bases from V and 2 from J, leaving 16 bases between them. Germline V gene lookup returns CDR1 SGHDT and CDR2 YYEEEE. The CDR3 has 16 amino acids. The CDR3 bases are TGTGCCAGCAGCATCTCAGGGGCCGCCACCTACAATGAGCAGTTCTTC. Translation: CASSISGAATYNEQFF. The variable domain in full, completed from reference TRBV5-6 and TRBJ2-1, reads DAGVTQSPTHLIKTRGQQVTLRCSPKSGHDTVSWYQQALGQGPQFIFQYYEEEERQRGNFPDRFSGHQFPNYSSELNVNALLLGDSALYLCASSISGAATYNEQFFGPGTRLTVL.

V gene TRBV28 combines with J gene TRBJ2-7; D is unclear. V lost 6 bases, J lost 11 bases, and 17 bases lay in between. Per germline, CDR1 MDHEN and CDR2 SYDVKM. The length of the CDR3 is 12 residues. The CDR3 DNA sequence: TGTGCCAGCAGATATACGGCCGGTGTGGAGTACTTC. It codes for CASRYTAGVEYF.

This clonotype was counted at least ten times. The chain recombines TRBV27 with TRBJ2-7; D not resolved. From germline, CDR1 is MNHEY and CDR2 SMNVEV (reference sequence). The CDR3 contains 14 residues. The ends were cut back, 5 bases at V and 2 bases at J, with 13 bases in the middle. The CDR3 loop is CASSPTQSTYEQYF. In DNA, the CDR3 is TGTGCCAGCAGTCCCACCCAGTCAACCTACGAGCAGTACTTC.

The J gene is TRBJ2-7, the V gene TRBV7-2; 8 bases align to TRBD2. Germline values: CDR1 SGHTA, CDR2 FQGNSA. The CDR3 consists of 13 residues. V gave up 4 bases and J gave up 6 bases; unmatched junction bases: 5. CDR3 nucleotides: TGTGCCAGCAGCTGGGGACTAGTCTCCGAGCAGTACTTC. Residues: CASSWGLVSEQYF.

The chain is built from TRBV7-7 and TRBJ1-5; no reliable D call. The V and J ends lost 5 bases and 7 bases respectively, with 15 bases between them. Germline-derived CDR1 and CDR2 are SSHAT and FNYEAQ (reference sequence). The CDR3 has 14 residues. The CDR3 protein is CASSPKEVDQPQHF. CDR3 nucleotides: TGTGCCAGCAGCCCAAAAGAGGTAGACCAGCCCCAGCATTTT. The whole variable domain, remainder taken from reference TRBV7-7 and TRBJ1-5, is GAGVSQSPRYKVTKRGQDVTLRCDPISSHATLYWYQQALGQGPEFLTYFNYEAQPDKSGLPSDRFSAERPEGSISTLTIQRTEQRDSAMYRCASSPKEVDQPQHFGDGTRLSIL.

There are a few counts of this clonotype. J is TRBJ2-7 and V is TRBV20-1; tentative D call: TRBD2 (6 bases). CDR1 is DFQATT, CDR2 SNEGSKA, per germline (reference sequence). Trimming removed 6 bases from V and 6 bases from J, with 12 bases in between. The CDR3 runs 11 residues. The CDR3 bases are TGCAGTGCATACGGGACTCCCGAGCAGTACGTC. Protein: CSAYGTPEQYV.

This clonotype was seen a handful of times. CDR3 in amino acids: CASSLLRTESNYGYTF. The CDR3 bases are TGTGCCAGCAGCTTACTCAGGACAGAATCTAACTATGGCTACACCTTC. The genes are TRBV7-9 and TRBJ1-2, with D perhaps TRBD1 (6 bases). Germline V gene data show CDR1 as SEHNR and CDR2 as FQNEAQ (reference sequence). This CDR3 comprises 16 residues. V was pared by 2 bases and J by 0 bases, with 13 bases between.

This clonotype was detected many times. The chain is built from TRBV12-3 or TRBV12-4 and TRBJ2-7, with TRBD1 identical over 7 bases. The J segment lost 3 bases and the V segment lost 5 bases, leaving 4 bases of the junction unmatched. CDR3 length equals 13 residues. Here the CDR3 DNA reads TGTGCCAGCAGTACCCGGGACAGCTACGAGCAGTACTTC. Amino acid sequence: CASSTRDSYEQYF.

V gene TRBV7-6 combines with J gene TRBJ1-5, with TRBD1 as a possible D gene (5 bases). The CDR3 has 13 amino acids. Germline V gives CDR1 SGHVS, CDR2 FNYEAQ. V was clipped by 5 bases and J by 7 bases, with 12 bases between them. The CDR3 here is CASSKDTLQPQHF. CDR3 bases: TGTGCCAGCAGCAAGGACACGTTGCAGCCCCAGCATTTT.